The entry below gives a single T cell receptor beta chain sequence along with its context. Germline V lookup: CDR1 SGHTS, CDR2 YDEGEE. CDR3 length: 13 amino acids. The ends were cut back, 5 bases at V and 6 bases at J, with 13 bases in the middle. Study processing details: Reference gene primer amplification yielded estimated nucleated cell counts. Assay used: immunoSEQ multiplex PCR; TCRdb lists only in-frame clones, some missing. V and J calls and clone size are copied from that table; D and trimming were computed from the DNA. The sample includes fewer than 25,000 clones, more than 80% of them seen just once. The sample comes from a study of blood T cell repertoires in COVID-19. In the study overall: There were acute and convalescent COVID-19 samples, and they came from the United States, Italy and Spain.

The V and J genes are TRBV5-8 and TRBJ2-3; D unresolved. The source of this sequence is a human donor in a cohort sampled during active COVID-19. The sequencing input was peripheral blood. As DNA, the CDR3 is TGTGCCAGCAGGGAGAGGCCTCAGGATACGCAGTATTTT. This sequence encodes CASRERPQDTQYF.